This T cell receptor (beta chain) was observed in a study of OX40 agonist ivuxolimab in advanced cancers. Study summary: Patients received ivuxolimab, an agonistic anti-OX40 (CD134) antibody. Patients assigned to dose escalation were diagnosed with hepatocellular carcinoma, melanoma, renal cell or head and neck cancer. Prior anti-PD-1, anti-PD-L1 or anti-CTLA-4 therapy did not bar entry, and around 39% had some. The study reported partial responses in three patients: one hepatocellular carcinoma, two cutaneous melanoma.

The repertoire was sequenced with immunoSEQ multiplex PCR; TCRdb's copy has only in-frame clones and lacks some. Of tens of thousands of clones in the sample, more than 80% were seen once. CDR1 LNHNV and CDR2 YYDKDF come from the germline V gene (reference sequence). The CDR3 sequence is 16 residues long. Losses at the gene ends were 4 bases for V and 2 bases for J; bases not matched to a gene: 6. Sample: CD4+ or CD8+ T cells sorted from blood, taken in a trial of the OX40 agonist ivuxolimab. The chain has TRBV15 and TRBJ1-2, with TRBD1 identical over 11 bases. The TCR comes from an adult with an advanced solid tumor such as melanoma, head and neck, liver or kidney cancer. CDR3 region: CATSIHGQGANYGYTF. CDR3 bases: TGTGCCACCAGCATCCACGGACAGGGGGCGAACTATGGCTACACCTTC.